These 28 T cell receptor beta chains came from one sample sequenced in a study of T cell responses to AZD1222 COVID-19 vaccine (dated by TCRdb to the early 2020s). According to the study, the label for this sample's time point signals: about 28 days (+/-7) after the second vaccine dose. Receptors were amplified or captured by the immunoSEQ multiplex PCR assay. TCRdb took over this immuneACCESS table, retaining in-frame rearrangements with V and J assigned. Such tables are incomplete; in checked studies, under half of the missing clones stem from an unresolved V gene, and the remainder is unexplained. A total of about 150,000 clones appear in this sample, approximately 90% of them only once. The ten largest clonotypes hold roughly 1.2% of the sample. Sequenced material: peripheral blood, taken 28 days after the second AZD1222 dose. The receptors here all came from an adult who received the AZD1222 COVID-19 vaccine.

The CDR3 bases are TGTGCCAGCATAAGCGGGAGGGCGAACTACGAGCAGTACTTC. Protein: CASISGRANYEQYF. V gene TRBV2 combines with J gene TRBJ2-7; 10 nucleotides align to TRBD2. Per germline, CDR1 SNHLY and CDR2 FYNNEI. The CDR3 consists of 14 residues. Trimming took 7 bases from V and 3 from J; bases not matched to a gene: 6.

The chain has TRBV25-1 and TRBJ2-7; 9 nucleotides match TRBD1. The CDR3 has 13 residues. Per germline, CDR1 MGHDK and CDR2 SYGVNS. V shed 8 bases and J 11 bases; nucleotides not matched to a gene: 13. The CDR3: CASRGTGSGGEYF. The CDR3 DNA is TGTGCCAGCCGAGGGACAGGGTCCGGCGGGGAGTACTTC.

The chain recombines TRBV14 with TRBJ1-1; the D is unclear. This CDR3 is built from 15 residues. From germline, CDR1 is SGHDN and CDR2 FVKESK. V was pared by 1 base and J by 1 base, with 10 bases between. CDR3 nucleotide sequence: TGTGCCAGCAGCCAAGTGAGAGGGTGGAACACTGAAGCTTTCTTT. Its protein product is CASSQVRGWNTEAFF. The variable domain in full, completed from reference TRBV14 and TRBJ1-1, reads EAGVTQFPSHSVIEKGQTVTLRCDPISGHDNLYWYRRVMGKEIKFLLHFVKESKQDESGMPNNRFLAERTGGTYSTLKVQPAELEDSGVYFCASSQVRGWNTEAFFGQGTRLTVV.

The chain links TRBV20-1 to TRBJ1-5; unclear D gene. Trimming shortened V by 3 bases and J by 0 bases, and 12 bases separated the two germline ends. From germline, CDR1 is DFQATT and CDR2 SNEGSKA (reference sequence). The CDR3 is made up of 15 amino acids. The CDR3 spells CSASDRIYSNQPQHF. Here the CDR3 DNA reads TGCAGTGCTAGTGACCGGATCTATAGCAATCAGCCCCAGCATTTT.

The genes are TRBV6-1 and TRBJ1-6; D not resolved. From germline, CDR1 is MNHNS and CDR2 SASEGT. The V and J ends lost 3 bases and 9 bases respectively, with 12 bases between them. CDR3 length: 14 amino acids. The CDR3 sequence is CASSERLRASPLHF. The CDR3 coding sequence is TGTGCCAGCAGTGAGCGGTTAAGGGCTTCACCCCTCCACTTT.

The chain is built from TRBV7-9 and TRBJ1-1, with 7 bases identical to TRBD1. This CDR3 contains 12 residues. V shed 5 bases and J 11 bases; nucleotides not matched to a gene: 8. Germline V gene sequence: CDR1 SEHNR, CDR2 FQNEAQ (reference sequence). The CDR3 coding sequence is TGTGCCAGCAGCCAAACAGGGGTTGTTGCTTTCTTT. Its translation is CASSQTGVVAFF. The complete variable domain, with remaining parts taken from reference TRBV7-9 and TRBJ1-1, reads DTGVSQNPRHKITKRGQNVTFRCDPISEHNRLYWYRQTLGQGPEFLTYFQNEAQLEKSRLLSDRFSAERPKGSFSTLEIQRTEQGDSAMYLCASSQTGVVAFFGQGTRLTVV.

This chain joins TRBV3-1 (or the pseudogene TRBV3-2) and TRBJ1-4, with D perhaps matching TRBD1 (5 bases). The CDR3 sequence is 15 residues long. The V end was cut by 10 bases, the J end by 3 bases, with 18 bases between. The germline V gene encodes CDR1 LGHDT and CDR2 YNNKEL (reference sequence). The CDR3 DNA reads TGTGCCACCGGTGCAGGGACGGTAGCTAATGAAAAACTGTTTTTT. This sequence encodes CATGAGTVANEKLFF.

J is TRBJ1-5 and V is TRBV28; D call uncertain. The CDR3 runs 14 residues. V lost 3 bases and J lost 7, with 13 bases in between. Germline CDR1 is MDHEN and CDR2 is SYDVKM. CDR3 in amino acids: CASSFYSEQQPQHF. CDR3 sequence (DNA): TGTGCCAGCAGTTTTTATTCCGAGCAACAGCCCCAGCATTTT.

J is TRBJ1-6 and V is TRBV4-2; D ambiguous. This CDR3 comprises 17 residues. Germline loops: CDR1 LGHNA, CDR2 YNFKEQ. With 1 base removed from V and 9 bases from J, the gap between germline ends came to 19 bases. The CDR3 DNA sequence: TGTGCCAGCAGCCAAGGACCAGGAGTCGACGGTGGTTCACCCCTCCACTTT. This encodes CASSQGPGVDGGSPLHF.

Here the CDR3 reads CASSEETDYGYTF. Written as DNA, the CDR3 is TGTGCCAGCAGTGAAGAGACAGACTATGGCTACACCTTC. V gene TRBV2 combines with J gene TRBJ1-2, with TRBD1 as a possible D gene (5 bases). V was clipped by 1 base and J by 3 bases, with 6 bases between them. Germline values: CDR1 SNHLY, CDR2 FYNNEI. CDR3 length: 13 amino acids.

The V call is TRBV7-6, the J call TRBJ1-5, with 8 bases fitting TRBD1. J lost 0 bases, V lost 1 base, and 11 bases had no gene match. This CDR3 region has 19 residues. The germline V gene encodes CDR1 SGHVS and CDR2 FNYEAQ. The CDR3 spells CASSLVSRTGPYSNQPQHF. As DNA, the CDR3 is TGTGCCAGCAGCTTAGTGTCGCGGACAGGGCCATATAGCAATCAGCCCCAGCATTTT.

The CDR3 spells CASSKAVAGSQISGNTIYF. CDR3 DNA: TGTGCCAGCAGCAAGGCTGTGGCCGGGAGCCAGATATCTGGAAACACCATATATTTT. The V and J genes are TRBV21-1 and TRBJ1-3. TRBV21-1 is tagged as a pseudogene. The CDR3 is 19 residues long.

The genes are TRBV5-4 and TRBJ2-3; 12 bases agree with TRBD1. CDR1 is SGHNT, CDR2 YYREEE, per germline (reference sequence). The CDR3 has 17 residues. V was pared by 5 bases and J by 5 bases, with 12 bases of the junction left unmatched. CDR3 coding DNA: TGTGCCAGCAGGCCTACACCGGGACAGGGGGCCGGAGATACGCAGTATTTT. Translation gives CASRPTPGQGAGDTQYF.

This clone turned up a few times. J is TRBJ1-2 and V is TRBV4-1; D is unclear. From germline, CDR1 is MGHRA and CDR2 YSYEKL. Trimming stripped 1 base from V and 2 bases from J, with 8 bases between. This CDR3 has 14 residues. The CDR3 sequence: CASSQGTDNYGYTF. The CDR3 bases are TGCGCCAGCAGCCAAGGGACGGACAACTATGGCTACACCTTC.

The V call is TRBV9, the J call TRBJ2-1; D tentatively reads TRBD1 or TRBD2 (5 bases each). The CDR3 sequence is 15 residues long. The V gene's germline CDR1 is SGDLS and CDR2 YYNGEE. V was trimmed by 4 bases and J by 7 bases, leaving 18 bases between them. Written as DNA, the CDR3 is TGTGCCAGCAGCCCACGGGGCGCGCTGGAGAATGAGCAGTTCTTC. This sequence encodes CASSPRGALENEQFF. Full variable domain (missing parts from reference TRBV9 and TRBJ2-1): DSGVTQTPKHLITATGQRVTLRCSPRSGDLSVYWYQQSLDQGLQFLIQYYNGEERAKGNILERFSAQQFPDLHSELNLSSLELGDSALYFCASSPRGALENEQFFGPGTRLTVL.

J is TRBJ1-3 and V is TRBV9; D is ambiguous. Germline V lookup: CDR1 SGDLS, CDR2 YYNGEE. The CDR3 is 15 residues long. V was pared by 4 bases and J by 3 bases, with 14 bases between. The CDR3 sequence is CASSPDILRGNTIYF. DNA of the CDR3: TGTGCCAGCAGCCCAGACATCCTTCGTGGAAACACCATATATTTT.

This sequence joins TRBV7-9 and TRBJ2-7; 8 bases fit TRBD1. The CDR3 totals 13 residues. The germline gives CDR1 SEHNR, CDR2 FQNEAQ (reference sequence). V lost 5 bases and J lost 3; bases outside the gene matches: 3. The chain's CDR3 is CASSPGQGYEQYF. As DNA, the CDR3 is TGTGCCAGCAGCCCCGGACAGGGCTACGAGCAGTACTTC.

V is TRBV7-9 and J is TRBJ2-2; 8 bases match TRBD1. J lost 6 bases, V lost 6 bases, and 9 bases had no gene match. Looked up from germline, CDR1 is SEHNR and CDR2 is FQNEAQ (reference sequence). The CDR3 is made up of 15 amino acids. CDR3 nucleotide sequence: TGTGCCAGCAGGGCCCGGGACAGGTCCCCCGGGGAGCTGTTTTTT. Amino acids: CASRARDRSPGELFF.

DNA for the CDR3: TGCGCCAGCAGCTTGGGCGGGGCCCCCCCCTACGAGCAGTACTTC. The encoded protein is CASSLGGAPPYEQYF. The rearrangement uses TRBV5-1 and TRBJ2-7; D perhaps matches TRBD2 (6 bases). This CDR3 is 15 amino acids long. V was clipped by 0 bases and J by 2 bases, with 12 bases between them. The germline CDR1 and CDR2 sequences are SGHRS and YFSETQ. Supplemented by reference TRBV5-1 and TRBJ2-7, the full variable domain reads KAGVTQTPRYLIKTRGQQVTLSCSPISGHRSVSWYQQTPGQGLQFLFEYFSETQRNKGNFPGRFSGRQFSNSRSEMNVSTLELGDSALYLCASSLGGAPPYEQYFGPGTRLTVT.

The chain recombines TRBV27 with TRBJ2-1; D unclear. V gave up 1 base and J gave up 5 bases, with 6 bases separating them. This CDR3 is 13 amino acids long. From germline, CDR1 is MNHEY and CDR2 SMNVEV (reference sequence). The CDR3 sequence is CASSLFTDNEQFF. The CDR3 DNA reads TGTGCCAGCAGTTTATTCACAGACAATGAGCAGTTCTTC.

The gene calls are TRBV4-2 and TRBJ1-1; 7 bases map to TRBD1. After removal of 0 bases from V and 1 base from J, the junction contained 2 bases not matched to a gene. CDR1 is LGHNA and CDR2 is YNFKEQ in the germline V gene. There are 15 residues in the CDR3. CDR3 residues: CASSQDRTGNTEAFF. CDR3 nucleotides: TGTGCCAGCAGCCAAGATAGGACAGGGAACACTGAAGCTTTCTTT.

The chain couples TRBV5-1 to TRBJ2-1; 10 nucleotides line up with TRBD1. This CDR3 has 17 amino acids. Germline CDR1 reads SGHRS; CDR2 reads YFSETQ. V lost 4 bases and J lost 6; bases outside the gene matches: 13. CDR3 loop: CASSISPGQGTLNEQFF. For the CDR3, the DNA is TGCGCCAGCAGCATTTCCCCGGGACAGGGGACCCTCAATGAGCAGTTCTTC. The full variable domain, with the rest looked up from reference TRBV5-1 and TRBJ2-1, is KAGVTQTPRYLIKTRGQQVTLSCSPISGHRSVSWYQQTPGQGLQFLFEYFSETQRNKGNFPGRFSGRQFSNSRSEMNVSTLELGDSALYLCASSISPGQGTLNEQFFGPGTRLTVL.

V usage is TRBV18 and J usage is TRBJ2-2; D remains unclear. V dropped 3 bases and J dropped 6 bases, with 14 bases sitting between them. Germline loops: CDR1 KGHSH, CDR2 LQKENI. This CDR3 is built from 15 residues. CDR3 sequence reads: CASSPDQISPGELFF. The CDR3 DNA reads as TGTGCCAGCTCACCCGACCAAATCTCCCCCGGGGAGCTGTTTTTT.

The chain uses TRBV6-1 and TRBJ2-1, with TRBD2 as a possible D gene (6 bases). CDR3 length: 11 amino acids. The germline gives CDR1 MNHNS, CDR2 SASEGT. Between the trimmed V and J ends, which lost 3 bases and 10 bases, there was a span of 7 bases. CDR3 DNA: TGTGCCAGCAGTGAGGCGGGGGAGCAGTTCTTC. This encodes CASSEAGEQFF.

This sequence joins TRBV29-1 and TRBJ2-5, with no clear D. Germline V gene data show CDR1 as SQVTM and CDR2 as ANQGSEA. V dropped 4 bases and J dropped 1 base, with 13 bases sitting between them. The CDR3 runs to 14 residues. The CDR3 region has the DNA TGCAGCGTTGTGAACATAGTGGGCCAAGAGACCCAGTACTTC. Translated: CSVVNIVGQETQYF.

The genes are TRBV4-3 and TRBJ2-5; no clear D. V shed 0 bases and J shed 6 bases, with 14 bases lying between them. CDR1 and CDR2 from the germline V gene are LGHNA and YSLEER. There are 15 residues in the CDR3. DNA of the CDR3: TGCGCCAGCAGCCAAGATTTCAATGCAGGAAAGACCCAGTACTTC. Amino acid sequence: CASSQDFNAGKTQYF.

The chain is built from TRBV5-6 and TRBJ1-5; no reliable D call. The CDR3 has 14 amino acids. From germline, CDR1 is SGHDT and CDR2 YYEEEE. Trimming took 0 bases from V and 4 from J, leaving 8 bases between them. For the CDR3, the DNA is TGTGCCAGCAGCTTGGGACGGGTGAATCAGCCCCAGCATTTT. This sequence encodes CASSLGRVNQPQHF.

The chain combines TRBV3-1 (or the pseudogene TRBV3-2) with TRBJ1-6; D not certain. Germline CDR1 LGHDT, CDR2 YNNKEL (reference sequence). The CDR3 is made up of 22 amino acids. Deletions cut 1 base from V and 0 bases from J, with 25 bases between. As DNA, the CDR3 is TGTGCCAGCAGCCAAGTTGGTGGGAACCAAGCTGCGGATGGCTCCTATAATTCACCCCTCCACTTT. Its protein is CASSQVGGNQAADGSYNSPLHF.